This TCR beta chain was captured in a study of T cell clonality in common variable immunodeficiency. This clone has a count of ten or more. Its specificity is not known. The CDR3 extends 3 residues past the end of the read, so its final part is completed from the germline J gene. CVID and control samples used equivalent genomic DNA input. Here immunoSEQ multiplex PCR was the method, and the copy in TCRdb shows in-frame clones only, minus some. The sample presents some 40,000 clones, none singletons. General study findings and limits: Authors noted CVID clonality's cause needs subpopulation repertoire sequencing. TCRbeta clonality was increased in CVID versus healthy controls. Fewer deletions and N-nucleotide insertions were reportedly seen in common variable immunodeficiency TCR beta sequences.

The ends lost 3 bases at V and 5 bases at J; junction bases unmatched: 6. This CDR3 spans 15 amino acids. In germline, CDR1 is SGHTA, CDR2 FQGNSA. The chain links TRBV7-2 to TRBJ2-5; 10 bases align to TRBD2. Source material: peripheral blood mononuclear cells. This clonotype was sampled from a person aged 18 to 75 in good health. CDR3 DNA (partial): TGTGCCAGCAGCTTTAGCGGGGGGTCTGGGGAGACC. Protein product: CASSFSGGSGET. Given in full, the CDR3 is CASSFSGGSGETQYF.